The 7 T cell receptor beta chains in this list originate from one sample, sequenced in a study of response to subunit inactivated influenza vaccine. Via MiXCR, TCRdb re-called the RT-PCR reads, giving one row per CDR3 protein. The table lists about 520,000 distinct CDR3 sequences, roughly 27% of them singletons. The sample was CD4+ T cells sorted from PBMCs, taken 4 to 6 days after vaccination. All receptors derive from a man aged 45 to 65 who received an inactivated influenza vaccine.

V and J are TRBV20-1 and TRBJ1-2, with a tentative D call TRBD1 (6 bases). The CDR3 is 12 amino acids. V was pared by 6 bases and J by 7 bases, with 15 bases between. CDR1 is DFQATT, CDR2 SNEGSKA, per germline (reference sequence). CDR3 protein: CSANREDSGYTF. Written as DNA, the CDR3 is TGCAGTGCCAACAGGGAGGACTCTGGCTACACCTTC.

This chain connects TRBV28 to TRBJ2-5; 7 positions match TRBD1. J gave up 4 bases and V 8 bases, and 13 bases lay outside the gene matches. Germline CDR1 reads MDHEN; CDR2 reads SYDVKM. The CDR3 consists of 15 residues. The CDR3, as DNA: TGTGCCAGCCAACCGGGACAGATAACGTTAGAGACCCAGTACTTC. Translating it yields CASQPGQITLETQYF. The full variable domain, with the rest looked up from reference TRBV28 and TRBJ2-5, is DVKVTQSSRYLVKRTGEKVFLECVQDMDHENMFWYRQDPGLGLRLIYFSYDVKMKEKGDIPEGYSVSREKKERFSLILESASTNQTSMYLCASQPGQITLETQYFGPGTRLLVL.

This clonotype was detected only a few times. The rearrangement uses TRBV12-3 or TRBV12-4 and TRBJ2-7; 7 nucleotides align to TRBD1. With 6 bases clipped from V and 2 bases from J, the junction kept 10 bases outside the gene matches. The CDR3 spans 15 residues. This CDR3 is CASRTGTDGTYEQYF. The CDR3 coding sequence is TGTGCCAGCAGGACCGGGACAGATGGGACCTACGAGCAGTACTTC.

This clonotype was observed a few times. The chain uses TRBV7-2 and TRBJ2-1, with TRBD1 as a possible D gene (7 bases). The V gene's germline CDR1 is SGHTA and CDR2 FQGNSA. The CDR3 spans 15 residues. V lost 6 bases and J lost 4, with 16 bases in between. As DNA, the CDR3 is TGTGCCAGCAGTACAGCCGCGGGACAGTACAATGAGCAGTTCTTC. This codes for CASSTAAGQYNEQFF.

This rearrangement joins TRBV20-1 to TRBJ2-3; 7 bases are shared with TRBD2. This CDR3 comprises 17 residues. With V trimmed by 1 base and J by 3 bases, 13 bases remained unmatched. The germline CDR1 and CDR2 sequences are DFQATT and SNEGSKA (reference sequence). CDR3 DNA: TGCAGTGCTAGAGGCCGAAAAGCGGGAAAGGGGACAGATACGCAGTATTTT. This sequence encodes CSARGRKAGKGTDTQYF.

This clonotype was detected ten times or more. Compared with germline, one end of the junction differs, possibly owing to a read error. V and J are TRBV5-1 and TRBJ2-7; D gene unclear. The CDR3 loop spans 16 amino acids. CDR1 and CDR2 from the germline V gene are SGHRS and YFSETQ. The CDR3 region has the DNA TGCGCCAGCAGCTTGGTACCGACCGTGTCCTCCAACGAGCAGTACTTC. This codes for CASSLVPTVSSNEQYF.

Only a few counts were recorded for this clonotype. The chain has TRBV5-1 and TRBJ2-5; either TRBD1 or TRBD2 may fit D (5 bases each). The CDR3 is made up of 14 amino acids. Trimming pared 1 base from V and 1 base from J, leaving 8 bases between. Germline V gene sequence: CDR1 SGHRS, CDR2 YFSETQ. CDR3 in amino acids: CASSLNGAQETQYF. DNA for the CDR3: TGCGCCAGCAGCTTGAACGGGGCCCAAGAGACCCAGTACTTC.